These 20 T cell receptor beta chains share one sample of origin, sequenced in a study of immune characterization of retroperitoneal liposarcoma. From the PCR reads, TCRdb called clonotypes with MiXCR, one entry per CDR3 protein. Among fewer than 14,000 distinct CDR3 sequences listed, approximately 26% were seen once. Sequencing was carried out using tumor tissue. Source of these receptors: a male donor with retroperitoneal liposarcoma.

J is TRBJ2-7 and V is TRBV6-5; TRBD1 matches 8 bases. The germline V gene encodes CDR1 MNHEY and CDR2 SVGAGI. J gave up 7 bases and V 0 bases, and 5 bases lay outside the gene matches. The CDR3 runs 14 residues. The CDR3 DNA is TGTGCCAGCAGTTACTCGACAGGGGTGGAAGAGCAGTACTTC. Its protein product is CASSYSTGVEEQYF.

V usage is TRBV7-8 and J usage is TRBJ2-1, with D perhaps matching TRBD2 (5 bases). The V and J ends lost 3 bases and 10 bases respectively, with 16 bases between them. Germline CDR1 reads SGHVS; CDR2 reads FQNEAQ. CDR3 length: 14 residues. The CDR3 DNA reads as TGTGCCAGCAGCTTGGGCTCGGGGTTCTACGAGCAGTTCTTC. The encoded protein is CASSLGSGFYEQFF.

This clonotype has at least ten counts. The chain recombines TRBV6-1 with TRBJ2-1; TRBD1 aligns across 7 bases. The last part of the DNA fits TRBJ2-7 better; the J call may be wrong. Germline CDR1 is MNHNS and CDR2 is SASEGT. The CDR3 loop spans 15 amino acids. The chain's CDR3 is CASSSRQGSYNEQYF. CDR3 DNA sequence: TGTGCCAGCAGTAGCAGACAGGGCTCCTACAATGAGCAGTACTTC.

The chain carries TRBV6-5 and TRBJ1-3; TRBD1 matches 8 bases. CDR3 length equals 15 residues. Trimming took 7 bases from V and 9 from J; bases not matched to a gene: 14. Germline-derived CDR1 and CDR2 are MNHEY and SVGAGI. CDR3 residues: CASTFLGTGVTTIYF. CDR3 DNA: TGTGCCAGCACCTTCCTAGGGACAGGAGTCACCACCATATATTTT.

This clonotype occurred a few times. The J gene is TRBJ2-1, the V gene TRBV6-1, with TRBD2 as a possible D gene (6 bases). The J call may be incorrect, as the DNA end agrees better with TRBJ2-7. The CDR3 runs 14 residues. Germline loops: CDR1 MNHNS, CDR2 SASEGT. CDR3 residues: CASREGPAYNEQYF. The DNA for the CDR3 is TGTGCCAGCAGGGAGGGCCCCGCCTACAATGAGCAGTACTTC.

CDR3 loop: CASSQGGTGTQYF. CDR3 DNA sequence: TGTGCCAGCTCTCAGGGGGGAACGGGGACGCAGTATTTT. V is TRBV6-4 and J is TRBJ2-3; tentative D call: TRBD1 (7 bases). This CDR3 is 13 amino acids long. Trimming shortened V by 8 bases and J by 9 bases, and 18 bases separated the two germline ends. The germline V gene encodes CDR1 MRHNA and CDR2 SNTAGT.

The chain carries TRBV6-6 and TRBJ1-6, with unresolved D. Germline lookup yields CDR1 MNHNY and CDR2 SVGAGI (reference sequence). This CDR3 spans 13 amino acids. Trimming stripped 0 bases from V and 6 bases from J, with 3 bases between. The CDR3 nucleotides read TGTGCCAGCAGTTACTCGATTAATTCACCCCTCCACTTT. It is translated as CASSYSINSPLHF.

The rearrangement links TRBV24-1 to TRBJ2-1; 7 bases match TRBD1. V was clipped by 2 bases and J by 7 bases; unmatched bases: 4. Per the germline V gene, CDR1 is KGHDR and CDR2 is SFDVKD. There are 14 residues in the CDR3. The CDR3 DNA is TGTGCCACCAGTGATTCAAGACAGGGAAATGAGCAGTTCTTC. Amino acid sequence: CATSDSRQGNEQFF.

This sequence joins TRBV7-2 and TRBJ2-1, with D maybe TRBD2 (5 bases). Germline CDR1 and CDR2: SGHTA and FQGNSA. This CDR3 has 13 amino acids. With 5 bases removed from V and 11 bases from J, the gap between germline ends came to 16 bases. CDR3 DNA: TGTGCCAGCAGCCAAGAAGGGTCCGGGAAGCAGTTCTTC. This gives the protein CASSQEGSGKQFF.

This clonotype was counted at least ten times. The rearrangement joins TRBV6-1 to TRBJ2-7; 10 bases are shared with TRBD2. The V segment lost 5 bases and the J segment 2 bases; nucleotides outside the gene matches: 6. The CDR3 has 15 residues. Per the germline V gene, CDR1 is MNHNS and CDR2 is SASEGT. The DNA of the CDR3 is TGTGCCAGCAGTTCAACTAGCGGGGCGACCTACGAGCAGTACTTC. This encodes CASSSTSGATYEQYF.

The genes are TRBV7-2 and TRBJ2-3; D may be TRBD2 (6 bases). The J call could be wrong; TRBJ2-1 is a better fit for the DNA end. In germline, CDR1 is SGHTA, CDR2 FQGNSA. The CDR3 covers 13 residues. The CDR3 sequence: CASSWDFPYEQFF. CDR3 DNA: TGTGCCAGCAGCTGGGACTTTCCCTACGAGCAGTTCTTC.

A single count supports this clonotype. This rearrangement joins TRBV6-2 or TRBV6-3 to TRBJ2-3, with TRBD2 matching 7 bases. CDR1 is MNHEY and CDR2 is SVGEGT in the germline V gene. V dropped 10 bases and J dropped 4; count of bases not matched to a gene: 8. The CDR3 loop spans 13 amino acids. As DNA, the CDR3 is TGTGCCATCTGGGGGAGGGTAGCAGATACGCAGTATTTT. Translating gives CAIWGRVADTQYF.

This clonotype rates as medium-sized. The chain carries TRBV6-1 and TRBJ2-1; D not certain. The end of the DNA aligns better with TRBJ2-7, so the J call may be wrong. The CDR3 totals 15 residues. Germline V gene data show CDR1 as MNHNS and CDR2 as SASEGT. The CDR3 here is CASKDQALGPVEQYF. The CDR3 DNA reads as TGTGCCAGTAAAGACCAAGCCCTCGGACCGGTGGAGCAGTACTTC.

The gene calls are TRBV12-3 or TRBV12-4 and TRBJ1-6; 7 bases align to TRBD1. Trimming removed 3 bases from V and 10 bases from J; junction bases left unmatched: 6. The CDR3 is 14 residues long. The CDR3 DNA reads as TGTGCCAGCAGTTTCACAGGGGATGGGTCACCCCTCCACTTT. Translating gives CASSFTGDGSPLHF.

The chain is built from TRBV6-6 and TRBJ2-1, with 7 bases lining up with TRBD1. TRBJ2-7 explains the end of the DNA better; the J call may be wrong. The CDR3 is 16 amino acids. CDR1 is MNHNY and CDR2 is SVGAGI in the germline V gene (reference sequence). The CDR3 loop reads CASSYAATGNPYEQYF. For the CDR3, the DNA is TGTGCCAGCAGTTACGCCGCGACAGGGAACCCCTACGAGCAGTACTTC.

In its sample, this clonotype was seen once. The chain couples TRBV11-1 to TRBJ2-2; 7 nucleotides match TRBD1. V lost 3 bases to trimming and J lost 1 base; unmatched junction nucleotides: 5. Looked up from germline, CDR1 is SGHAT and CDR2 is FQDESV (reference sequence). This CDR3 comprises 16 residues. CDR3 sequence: CASSLWTGLNTGELFF. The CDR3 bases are TGTGCCAGCAGCTTGTGGACAGGTTTGAACACCGGGGAGCTGTTTTTT.

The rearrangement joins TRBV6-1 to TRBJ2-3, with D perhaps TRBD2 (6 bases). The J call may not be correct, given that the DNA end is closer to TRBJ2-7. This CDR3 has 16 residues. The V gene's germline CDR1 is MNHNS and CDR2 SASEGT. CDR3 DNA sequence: TGTGCCAGCAGAAAGAGTTGGAGGGGCCCTTTAGACGAGCAGTACTTC. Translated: CASRKSWRGPLDEQYF.

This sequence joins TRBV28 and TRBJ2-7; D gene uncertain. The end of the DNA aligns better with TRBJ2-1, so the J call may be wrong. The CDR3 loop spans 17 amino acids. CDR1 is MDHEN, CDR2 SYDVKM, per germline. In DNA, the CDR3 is TGTGCCAGCAGGGGATATTATTCAGAAATTTTCCAAGAGACCCAGTTCTTC. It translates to CASRGYYSEIFQETQFF.

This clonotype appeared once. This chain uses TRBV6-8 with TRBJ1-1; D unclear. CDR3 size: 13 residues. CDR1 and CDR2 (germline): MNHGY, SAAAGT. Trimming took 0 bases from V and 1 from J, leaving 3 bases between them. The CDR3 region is CASSYSKNTEAFF. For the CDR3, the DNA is TGTGCCAGCAGTTACTCAAAGAACACTGAAGCTTTCTTT.

CDR3 in DNA: TGTGCCAGCAGCTTATGGCGGGACAGGGGGCGGGAGACCCAGTACTTC. It yields the protein CASSLWRDRGRETQYF. This rearrangement joins TRBV7-6 to TRBJ2-4, with TRBD1 matching 12 bases. The tail of the sequence fits TRBJ2-5 better, so the J call may be wrong. This CDR3 contains 16 residues. Germline CDR1 reads SGHVS; CDR2 reads FNYEAQ.